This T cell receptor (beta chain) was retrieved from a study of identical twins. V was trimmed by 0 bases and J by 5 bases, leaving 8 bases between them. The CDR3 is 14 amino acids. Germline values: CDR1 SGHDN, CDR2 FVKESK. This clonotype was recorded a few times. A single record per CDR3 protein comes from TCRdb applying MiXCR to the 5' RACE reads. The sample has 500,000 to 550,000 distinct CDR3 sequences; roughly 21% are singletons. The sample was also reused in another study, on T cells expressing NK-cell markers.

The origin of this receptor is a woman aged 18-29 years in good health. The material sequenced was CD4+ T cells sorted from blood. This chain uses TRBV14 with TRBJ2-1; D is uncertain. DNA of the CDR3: TGTGCCAGCAGCCAAGATCGCGTAAACAATGAGCAGTTCTTC. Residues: CASSQDRVNNEQFF.